A selection of T cell receptor beta chains follows, all from one sample in a study of control samples from healthy donors and cancer patients. Using immunoSEQ multiplex PCR, the repertoire was profiled, and TCRdb retains in-frame clones only, with some absent. The sample includes around 81,000 clones, over 90% seen only once; the top ten take about 1.5%. The specimen sequenced was blood. All receptors derive from a woman in her thirties in good health. CDR3s include the opening cysteine and the closing phenylalanine or tryptophan. A D gene is named only where the DNA matches it firmly. Size is omitted from some rows. Given values are once, few, many or a class for expanded clones.

J gene | clone size | V gene | D gene | CDR3 protein | CDR3 DNA
TRBJ2-3 | NA | TRBV7-3 | TRBD2 | CASSLAGGPLGTQYF | TGTGCCAGCAGTTTAGCGGGAGGGCCACTGGGTACGCAGTATTTT
TRBJ2-7 | NA | TRBV13 | NA | CASSSRGGRNEQYF | TGTGCCAGCAGCTCGAGAGGGGGTAGGAACGAGCAGTACTTC
TRBJ2-7 | NA | TRBV7-2 | NA | CASSLAYQTREQYF | TGTGCCAGCAGCTTAGCCTACCAAACGCGGGAGCAGTACTTC
TRBJ2-5 | NA | TRBV20-1 | TRBD2 | CSASPSGRAGLETQYF | TGCAGTGCTAGTCCTAGCGGGAGGGCCGGGCTAGAGACCCAGTACTTC
TRBJ2-7 | NA | TRBV28 | NA | CASSFIGSVSYEQYF | TGTGCCAGCAGTTTTATAGGGTCAGTCTCCTACGAGCAGTACTTC
TRBJ2-3 | NA | TRBV3-1/TRBV3-2 | TRBD1 | CASSQVGTGFPTDTQYF | TGTGCCAGCAGCCAGGTAGGGACAGGGTTTCCCACAGATACGCAGTATTTT
TRBJ1-2 | NA | TRBV4-2 | NA | CASSQEWSTSSGYTF | TGTGCCAGCAGCCAAGAGTGGAGCACTTCGAGTGGCTACACCTTC
TRBJ1-4 | NA | TRBV5-1 | NA | CASSLSGQGNEKLFF | TGCGCCAGCAGCTTGTCGGGGCAGGGTAATGAAAAACTGTTTTTT
TRBJ1-4 | NA | TRBV28 | NA | CASSRDGGATNEKLFF | TGTGCCAGCAGCCGGGACGGTGGCGCAACTAATGAAAAACTGTTTTTT
TRBJ1-2 | NA | TRBV9 | TRBD1 | CASSDSGGTDGYTF | TGTGCCAGCAGCGACAGTGGGGGGACAGATGGCTACACCTTC
TRBJ1-1 | NA | TRBV6-5 | NA | CASSTEGRMNTEAFF | TGTGCCAGCAGCACCGAGGGACGGATGAACACTGAAGCTTTCTTT
TRBJ2-5 | NA | TRBV6-2/TRBV6-3 | NA | CASSYSGRQETQYF | TGTGCCAGCAGTTACTCCGGGAGACAAGAGACCCAGTACTTC
TRBJ1-4 | once | TRBV27 | NA | CASSFHRVGSKLFF | TGTGCCAGCAGTTTTCACAGGGTTGGGAGCAAACTGTTTTTT
TRBJ2-3 | NA | TRBV29-1 | NA | CSVRQGGADTQYF | TGCAGCGTTAGACAGGGAGGCGCAGATACGCAGTATTTT
TRBJ2-1 | NA | TRBV6-2/TRBV6-3 | NA | CASSYLNHQGNEQFF | TGTGCCAGCAGTTACCTCAACCACCAGGGGAATGAGCAGTTCTTC
TRBJ2-1 | NA | TRBV28 | TRBD2 | CASMRRELYNEQFF | TGTGCCAGCATGCGGCGGGAGCTCTACAATGAGCAGTTCTTC
TRBJ1-1 | once | TRBV6-5 | NA | CASRPRGAMNTEAFF | TGTGCCAGCAGACCCCGGGGGGCGATGAACACTGAAGCTTTCTTT
TRBJ2-7 | NA | TRBV30 | TRBD1 | CAWSVRNRGFSGLYEQYF | TGTGCCTGGAGTGTACGGAACAGGGGCTTTTCCGGTTTGTACGAGCAGTACTTC
TRBJ2-1 | NA | TRBV7-3 | NA | CASSLRGNREQFF | TGTGCCAGCAGCTTAAGGGGGAACAGGGAGCAGTTCTTC
TRBJ1-2 | NA | TRBV24-1 | NA | CATSEATANYGYTF | TGTGCCACCAGTGAAGCAACAGCTAACTATGGCTACACCTTC
TRBJ1-1 | NA | TRBV6-5 | TRBD1 | CATWDRYLNTEAFF | TGTGCCACCTGGGACAGATACTTGAACACTGAAGCTTTCTTT
TRBJ2-2 | few | TRBV7-9 | NA | CASSFLGLGTGELFF | TGTGCCAGCAGCTTTTTGGGGCTGGGCACCGGGGAGCTGTTTTTT
TRBJ1-6 | once | TRBV7-2 | NA | CASSPGINSPLHF | TGTGCCAGCAGCCCAGGTATCAATTCACCCCTCCACTTT
TRBJ2-7 | NA | TRBV11-2 | NA | CASSLNPGARSYEQYF | TGTGCCAGCAGCTTAAACCCGGGGGCTAGGTCCTACGAGCAGTACTTC
TRBJ2-7 | NA | TRBV5-1 | TRBD1 | CASSSQGARVYEQYF | TGCGCCAGCAGCTCACAGGGGGCTAGGGTCTACGAGCAGTACTTC
TRBJ1-1 | NA | TRBV13 | NA | CASSLDPSDTEAFF | TGTGCCAGCAGCTTGGACCCGTCGGACACTGAAGCTTTCTTT
TRBJ2-7 | NA | TRBV5-1 | TRBD1 | CASSYNDRVVYEQYF | TGCGCCAGCAGCTATAATGACAGGGTGGTCTACGAGCAGTACTTC
TRBJ2-7 | NA | TRBV5-1 | TRBD2 | CASSLAASGYEQYF | TGCGCCAGCAGCTTGGCGGCTAGCGGCTACGAGCAGTACTTC
TRBJ1-1 | NA | TRBV27 | NA | CASSLFRGNTEAFF | TGTGCCAGCAGTTTATTTCGCGGGAACACTGAAGCTTTCTTT
TRBJ2-1 | NA | TRBV7-9 | NA | CASSLSSWSYEQFF | TGTGCCAGCAGCTTATCCAGCTGGAGCTATGAGCAGTTCTTC
TRBJ2-1 | NA | TRBV5-1 | NA | CASSSNVDSLDEQFF | TGCGCCAGCAGCTCGAACGTGGACTCTCTCGATGAGCAGTTCTTC
TRBJ1-6 | NA | TRBV15 | NA | CATSRARVGNSPLHF | TGTGCCACCAGCAGAGCCAGGGTCGGTAATTCACCCCTCCACTTT
TRBJ1-1 | NA | TRBV2 | NA | CASSVLGAIEAFF | TGTGCCAGCAGTGTATTGGGGGCGATTGAAGCTTTCTTT
TRBJ2-7 | NA | TRBV18 | TRBD2 | CASSPRRGDSYEQYF | TGTGCCAGCTCACCACGGCGGGGGGACTCCTACGAGCAGTACTTC
TRBJ1-6 | once | TRBV19 | NA | CASSTQDISYNSPLHF | TGTGCCAGTAGTACCCAGGATATCTCCTATAATTCACCCCTCCACTTT
TRBJ2-1 | NA | TRBV15 | TRBD2 | CATSRAGGTRRVTVQFF | TGTGCCACCAGCAGAGCGGGGGGGACTAGACGGGTAACTGTGCAGTTCTTC
TRBJ1-2 | NA | TRBV28 | NA | CASSWGHGYTF | TGTGCCAGCAGTTGGGGGCATGGCTACACCTTC
TRBJ2-1 | NA | TRBV11-2 | NA | CASSLGGRPYNEQFF | TGTGCCAGCAGCTTAGGGGGGAGGCCCTACAATGAGCAGTTCTTC
TRBJ1-1 | NA | TRBV6-5 | NA | CASSQWGQNTEAFF | TGTGCCAGCAGTCAGTGGGGACAGAACACTGAAGCTTTCTTT
TRBJ1-2 | NA | TRBV5-6 | NA | CASSLVDLQEHYGYTF | TGTGCCAGCAGCTTGGTGGACCTACAGGAACACTATGGCTACACCTTC
TRBJ1-2 | once | TRBV11-2 | NA | CASSRWQTGGFYGYTF | TGTGCCAGCAGCCGCTGGCAGACAGGAGGGTTCTATGGCTACACCTTC
TRBJ2-7 | NA | TRBV28 | NA | CASQLRGKDSYEQYF | TGTGCCAGCCAACTCAGGGGTAAGGACTCCTACGAGCAGTACTTC
TRBJ1-2 | NA | TRBV30 | NA | CAWSDRSRDGYTF | TGTGCCTGGAGTGACAGGTCAAGAGATGGCTACACCTTC
TRBJ1-2 | NA | TRBV5-1 | TRBD1 | CASSLESTGTYGYTF | TGCGCCAGCAGCTTGGAATCGACAGGGACCTATGGCTACACCTTC
TRBJ1-2 | NA | TRBV7-9 | NA | CASSPWGGQGLSYGYTF | TGTGCCAGCAGCCCTTGGGGGGGCCAGGGCCTTTCCTATGGCTACACCTTC
TRBJ1-2 | NA | TRBV19 | NA | CASSITPTLYGYTF | TGTGCCAGTAGTATTACTCCGACGCTCTATGGCTACACCTTC
TRBJ2-1 | NA | TRBV11-2 | TRBD2 | CASSLGIGTSGGTNEQFF | TGTGCCAGCAGCTTAGGGATCGGGACTAGCGGGGGGACTAATGAGCAGTTCTTC
TRBJ1-2 | NA | TRBV18 | NA | CASSRGRDGYTF | TGTGCCAGCTCACGGGGAAGAGATGGCTACACCTTC
TRBJ2-1 | NA | TRBV28 | NA | CASSVDSYEQFF | TGTGCCAGCAGTGTTGACAGTTATGAGCAGTTCTTC
TRBJ1-4 | NA | TRBV7-2 | NA | CASSLARGGGSEKLFF | TGTGCCAGCAGCTTAGCGAGGGGGGGCGGGTCTGAAAAACTGTTTTTT
TRBJ1-2 | NA | TRBV28 | TRBD1 | CASKTGQFYGYTF | TGTGCCAGCAAAACGGGACAGTTCTATGGCTACACCTTC